These 12 T cell receptor beta chains share one sample of origin, sequenced in a study of T cells in Graves' hyperthyroidism and ophthalmopathy. Amplification targeted TCR beta CDR3 regions from RNA transcripts. The HTBI primer set drove a first-round RT-PCR of the TCR CDR3. TCRdb re-analysed the multiplex PCR reads in MiXCR, keeping a single row per CDR3 protein. Counted here are about 180,000 distinct CDR3 sequences, 9.4% occurring once; the ten biggest clones make up roughly a fifth. The source material was blood. The source is a woman aged 18-35 years with Graves' hyperthyroidism that later progressed to Graves' ophthalmopathy.

This clonotype was picked up a small number of times. This chain links TRBV19 with TRBJ1-1; the D gene is possibly TRBD1 (5 bases). Germline values: CDR1 LNHDA, CDR2 SQIVND (reference sequence). The CDR3 sequence is 15 residues long. Deletions cut 0 bases from V and 5 bases from J, with 13 bases between. As DNA, the CDR3 is TGTGCCAGTAGTATAGAGGCGGGGGTGCGGACTGAAGCTTTCTTT. It specifies CASSIEAGVRTEAFF.

At least ten counts were recorded for this clonotype. The chain links TRBV6-6 to TRBJ2-7; D is possibly TRBD1 (7 bases). Germline values: CDR1 MNHNY, CDR2 SVGAGI (reference sequence). The CDR3 extends over 16 amino acids. V was pared by 0 bases and J by 3 bases, with 15 bases between. The CDR3 sequence: CASSYSGGQTGYEQYF. The CDR3 DNA reads as TGTGCCAGCAGTTACTCGGGGGGACAGACAGGCTACGAGCAGTACTTC.

This clonotype has a count of ten or more. This CDR3 is CASSQGGQGADTQYF. In DNA form, the CDR3 reads TGTGCCAGCAGCCAAGGGGGACAGGGGGCAGATACGCAGTATTTT. The rearrangement uses TRBV4-2 and TRBJ2-3, with 11 bases lining up with TRBD1. The CDR3 has 15 amino acids. Germline trimming cut 1 base from V and 4 bases from J; bases unmatched to any gene: 1. Germline V gene data show CDR1 as LGHNA and CDR2 as YNFKEQ.

This clonotype was detected ten times or more. The chain uses TRBV7-9 and TRBJ1-2; no firm D call. CDR3 size: 15 residues. Germline V gene sequence: CDR1 SEHNR, CDR2 FQNEAQ (reference sequence). V lost 5 bases to trimming and J lost 4 bases, with 17 bases between them. DNA of the CDR3: TGTGCCAGCAGCCCGGAGCTGGGGATGAGCTATGGCTACACCTTC. Protein: CASSPELGMSYGYTF.

The sample holds many counts of this clonotype. The genes are TRBV7-3 and TRBJ2-5, with 9 bases lining up with TRBD1. There are 15 residues in the CDR3. Germline trimming cut 5 bases from V and 4 bases from J; bases unmatched to any gene: 8. Germline lookup yields CDR1 SGHTA and CDR2 FQGTGA. CDR3 bases: TGTGCCAGCAGCCTGACTCCGACAGGGGGAGAGACCCAGTACTTC. This encodes CASSLTPTGGETQYF.

This clonotype showed up many times. This chain uses TRBV20-1 with TRBJ2-1, with 8 positions matching TRBD2. This CDR3 contains 13 residues. The ends lost 4 bases at V and 4 bases at J; junction bases unmatched: 3. The germline V gene encodes CDR1 DFQATT and CDR2 SNEGSKA (reference sequence). The CDR3 nucleotides read TGCAGTGCTACGCGGGAGGTGTACAATGAGCAGTTCTTC. The encoded protein is CSATREVYNEQFF.

CDR3 DNA sequence: TGTGCCAGCAGTGACGGGCTAAGCTCCTACAATGAGCAGTTCTTC. Amino acids: CASSDGLSSYNEQFF. The rearrangement joins TRBV6-1 to TRBJ2-1, with D hard to call. CDR3 length equals 15 residues. V dropped 3 bases and J dropped 0 bases, with 9 bases sitting between them. Germline V lookup: CDR1 MNHNS, CDR2 SASEGT.

This chain connects TRBV5-1 to TRBJ2-2; TRBD1 matches at 7 bases. The CDR3 spans 14 residues. The V and J ends lost 2 bases and 6 bases, in that order; junction bases with no gene match: 4. CDR1 is SGHRS, CDR2 YFSETQ, per germline. The CDR3 coding sequence is TGCGCCAGCAGCTTTAGTCAGGGGGCCGGGGAGCTGTTTTTT. The encoded protein is CASSFSQGAGELFF.

The table lists this clonotype with many counts. The chain is built from TRBV20-1 and TRBJ1-5; TRBD1 matches 10 bases. V shed 5 bases and J 0 bases; nucleotides not matched to a gene: 7. This CDR3 region has 16 residues. The germline V gene has CDR1 DFQATT and CDR2 SNEGSKA (reference sequence). Here the CDR3 DNA reads TGCAGTGCTCGCGGGACAGGGGACAATAGCAATCAGCCCCAGCATTTT. This encodes CSARGTGDNSNQPQHF.

This clonotype was counted ten times or more. The chain links TRBV12-3 or TRBV12-4 to TRBJ2-5; D ambiguous. Trimming left V 4 bases short and J 5 bases short, with 5 bases between. The CDR3 sequence is 11 residues long. The CDR3 loop reads CASSSGETQYF. The CDR3 bases are TGTGCCAGCAGTTCCGGGGAGACCCAGTACTTC.

This clonotype was seen a handful of times. V is TRBV20-1 and J is TRBJ2-3, with a weak D call TRBD2 (5 bases). Germline V gives CDR1 DFQATT, CDR2 SNEGSKA (reference sequence). The CDR3 extends over 14 amino acids. Trimming shortened V by 4 bases and J by 2 bases, and 13 bases separated the two germline ends. The CDR3 DNA reads TGCAGTGCTATAGATCGAGGGATCACAGATACGCAGTATTTT. This translates into CSAIDRGITDTQYF.

At least ten counts were recorded for this clonotype. The chain joins TRBV3-1 to TRBJ2-7, with 9 nucleotides matching TRBD1. This CDR3 is built from 14 residues. The germline V gene has CDR1 LGHDT and CDR2 YNNKEL (reference sequence). Trimming at V came to 4 bases and at J to 2 bases, leaving 3 bases not matched to a gene. Written as DNA, the CDR3 is TGTGCCAGCAGCCCAGGGACAGGGCCCTACGAGCAGTACTTC. As protein: CASSPGTGPYEQYF.